Presented here are 28 T cell receptor beta chains from one specimen sequenced in a study of blood T cell repertoires in COVID-19. The method was immunoSEQ multiplex PCR; TCRdb's version includes in-frame clones alone and lacks a portion of them. The sample has under 150,000 clones, around 81% seen once. The sequencing sample was made of peripheral blood. The source is a man aged 60-69 years with active or convalescent COVID-19.

This clone was seen a few times. The chain links TRBV10-3 to TRBJ1-1; D perhaps matches TRBD1 (6 bases). Trimming removed 4 bases at V and 4 bases at J, with 13 bases between. In germline, CDR1 is ENHRY, CDR2 SYGVKD. The CDR3 loop spans 14 amino acids. In DNA, the CDR3 is TGTGCCATCAGTGCAGGGGTTGGTAGCACTGAAGCTTTCTTT. This sequence encodes CAISAGVGSTEAFF.

This rearrangement joins TRBV2 to TRBJ2-1; D might be TRBD2 (5 bases). Germline values: CDR1 SNHLY, CDR2 FYNNEI. The CDR3 has 15 residues. The V gene lost 5 bases and the J gene lost 1 base, with 12 bases spanning the gap. The CDR3 DNA sequence: TGTGCCAGCAGTCTAAACGGGGTGTCCTACAATGAGCAGTTCTTC. This encodes CASSLNGVSYNEQFF.

The chain links TRBV7-2 to TRBJ2-1; TRBD1 matches 11 bases. The CDR3 contains 15 residues. Germline V CDR1 and CDR2: SGHTA, FQGNSA. V trimming: 5 bases; J trimming: 10 bases; junction bases outside the gene matches: 10. The CDR3 DNA follows: TGTGCCAGCAGCCCACGGGACAGGGGGGTAGGAGAGCAGTTCTTC. Translated: CASSPRDRGVGEQFF.

The CDR3 protein is CARSLGQGLNTEAFF. In nucleotides, the CDR3 is TGTGCCAGAAGCTTGGGGCAGGGCCTCAACACTGAAGCTTTCTTT. This chain uses TRBV5-3 with TRBJ1-1; D is possibly TRBD1 (5 bases). TRBV5-3 qualifies as an ORF whose function is uncertain. Trimming pared 0 bases from V and 2 bases from J, leaving 11 bases between. The CDR3 has 15 amino acids.

The chain links TRBV15 to TRBJ2-1, with 7 bases matching TRBD2. V dropped 1 base and J dropped 8; count of bases not matched to a gene: 8. This CDR3 contains 15 residues. The germline gives CDR1 LNHNV, CDR2 YYDKDF (reference sequence). In DNA form, the CDR3 reads TGTGCCACCAGCAGAGCGGGGACTACCCGGGATGAGCAGTTCTTC. Amino acids: CATSRAGTTRDEQFF.

The chain links TRBV7-2 to TRBJ2-5; maybe TRBD2 (6 bases). The CDR3 is 13 amino acids. Per the germline V gene, CDR1 is SGHTA and CDR2 is FQGNSA. Trimming took off 4 bases at V and 5 bases at J, with 11 bases between the two ends. In DNA, the CDR3 is TGTGCCAGCAGCTCCCCAGGGAGGGAGACCCAGTACTTC. This sequence encodes CASSSPGRETQYF.

The chain recombines TRBV23-1 with TRBJ2-3, with TRBD1 matching over 9 bases. TRBV23-1 is an ORF, with its function uncertain. The CDR3 totals 16 residues. V was clipped by 7 bases and J by 2 bases; unmatched bases: 10. In nucleotides, the CDR3 is TGCGCCAGCAAGTCTCCTGGGACAGGGTCCACAGATACGCAGTATTTT. It translates to CASKSPGTGSTDTQYF.

This clone was recorded only once. V and J are TRBV5-1 and TRBJ1-4; possible D gene TRBD1, 6 bases. Trimming took off 6 bases at V and 4 bases at J, with 16 bases between the two ends. The CDR3 consists of 15 residues. Germline V gives CDR1 SGHRS, CDR2 YFSETQ. The CDR3 DNA is TGCGCCAGCACCCTTGGGGCAGGGGTTAATGAAAAACTGTTTTTT. It encodes CASTLGAGVNEKLFF.

The chain carries TRBV19 and TRBJ2-7; D possibly corresponds to TRBD2 (6 bases). Germline V gives CDR1 LNHDA, CDR2 SQIVND (reference sequence). The CDR3 is 10 amino acids. The V and J ends lost 6 bases and 6 bases respectively, with 6 bases between them. CDR3 nucleotide sequence: TGTGCCAGTAGGCGGGGCGAGCAGTACTTC. Translated, it gives CASRRGEQYF. Full variable domain (missing parts from reference TRBV19 and TRBJ2-7): DGGITQSPKYLFRKEGQNVTLSCEQNLNHDAMYWYRQDPGQGLRLIYYSQIVNDFQKGDIAEGYSVSREKKESFPLTVTSAQKNPTAFYLCASRRGEQYFGPGTRLTVT.

This clone has a single count. The V gene is TRBV6-1, the J gene TRBJ1-3; 7 bases are shared with TRBD1. This CDR3 is 14 amino acids long. Germline assignment: CDR1 MNHNS and CDR2 SASEGT. J gave up 4 bases and V 3 bases, and 3 bases lay outside the gene matches. DNA for the CDR3: TGTGCCAGCAGTGAGACAGGGTCCGGAAACACCATATATTTT. It yields the protein CASSETGSGNTIYF.

The table lists this clone with a few counts. The chain has TRBV6-1 and TRBJ1-2; D gene ambiguous. The CDR3 consists of 11 residues. V was shortened by 2 bases and J by 8 bases, with 6 bases between the two germline ends. Per the germline V gene, CDR1 is MNHNS and CDR2 is SASEGT. The CDR3 sequence is CASSELSGYTF. The CDR3 nucleotides are TGTGCCAGCAGTGAACTAAGCGGCTACACCTTC.

The count of this clone is one. This chain uses TRBV28 with TRBJ2-3; 10 bases align to TRBD2. V lost 4 bases and J lost 0; bases outside the gene matches: 4. CDR3 size: 16 residues. The germline V gene has CDR1 MDHEN and CDR2 SYDVKM. The DNA for the CDR3 is TGTGCCAGCAGTTCGGGACTAGCGCGTAGCACAGATACGCAGTATTTT. Translated, it gives CASSSGLARSTDTQYF.

In DNA, the CDR3 is TGTGCCAGCAGCTTAGAGACAGGCCGGCGCAATGAGCAGTTCTTC. Protein product: CASSLETGRRNEQFF. The gene calls are TRBV7-2 and TRBJ2-1; the D gene is possibly TRBD1 (6 bases). This CDR3 contains 15 residues. V lost 1 base, J lost 6 bases, and 13 bases lay in between. Germline V CDR1 and CDR2: SGHTA, FQGNSA.

J is TRBJ2-3 and V is TRBV28, with D uncertain. Germline CDR1 and CDR2: MDHEN and SYDVKM. CDR3 length equals 14 residues. The V end was cut by 4 bases, the J end by 3 bases, with 11 bases between. The CDR3 nucleotides are TGTGCCAGCAGTTCCTTCCGTGAGACAGATACGCAGTATTTT. This translates into CASSSFRETDTQYF.

This clone was seen once. V is TRBV7-9 and J is TRBJ2-5, with unresolved D. Germline V gene sequence: CDR1 SEHNR, CDR2 FQNEAQ (reference sequence). V was trimmed by 8 bases and J by 2 bases, leaving 12 bases between them. The CDR3 has 13 residues. The CDR3 nucleotides are TGTGCCAGCTCCCCGGCGGTTCAAGAGACCCAGTACTTC. This gives the protein CASSPAVQETQYF.

The chain couples TRBV5-1 to TRBJ1-2; 10 nucleotides align to TRBD1. Germline-derived CDR1 and CDR2 are SGHRS and YFSETQ. The CDR3 loop spans 14 amino acids. After removal of 4 bases from V and 5 bases from J, the junction contained 5 bases not matched to a gene. This chain's CDR3 is CASSLTGGRYGYTF. The DNA of the CDR3 is TGCGCCAGCAGCCTGACAGGGGGCAGATATGGCTACACCTTC.

This chain connects TRBV9 to TRBJ2-5; 7 bases align to TRBD1. Trimming cost V 2 bases and J 4 bases; bases outside gene matches: 5. The CDR3 is 14 amino acids. Germline CDR1 is SGDLS and CDR2 is YYNGEE. Written as DNA, the CDR3 is TGTGCCAGCAGCGTGGGACAGACGGTAGAGACCCAGTACTTC. It encodes CASSVGQTVETQYF.

A word on this clone: The junction departs from germline at one end; a sequencing error may be responsible. Other DNA sequences of this sample code for an identical CDR3. The chain combines TRBV5-8 with TRBJ1-5; 7 positions match TRBD1. The germline gives CDR1 SGHTS, CDR2 YDEGEE. The CDR3 contains 15 residues. The CDR3 DNA reads TGCGCCAGCAGCACAAGGGGGCGCGGCAATCAGCCCCAGCATTTT. Translating it yields CASSTRGRGNQPQHF. Drawing the rest from reference TRBV5-8 and TRBJ1-5, the complete variable domain is EAGVTQSPTHLIKTRGQQATLRCSPISGHTSVYWYQQALGLGLQFLLWYDEGEERNRGNFPPRFSGRQFPNYSSELNVNALELEDSALYLCASSTRGRGNQPQHFGDGTRLSIL.

The gene calls are TRBV6-6 and TRBJ2-1; 9 nucleotides line up with TRBD1. This CDR3 is built from 20 residues. CDR1 and CDR2 (germline): MNHNY, SVGAGI (reference sequence). The trim removed 6 bases at V and 0 bases at J, leaving 18 bases unmatched. CDR3 sequence (DNA): TGTGCCAGCAGCCTGGGGGGGGACAGGGATTTTCTTAGCTCCTACAATGAGCAGTTCTTC. Amino acid sequence: CASSLGGDRDFLSSYNEQFF.

The chain couples TRBV6-5 to TRBJ1-1, with D unresolved. Trimming removed 4 bases at V and 3 bases at J, with 3 bases between. The CDR3 consists of 11 residues. The V gene's germline CDR1 is MNHEY and CDR2 SVGAGI. The CDR3 bases are TGTGCCAGCAGTTTATACACTGAAGCTTTCTTT. This sequence encodes CASSLYTEAFF.

The chain joins TRBV6-5 to TRBJ2-7, with 8 positions matching TRBD2. Trimming cost V 5 bases and J 2 bases; bases outside gene matches: 5. The CDR3 is 14 residues long. Per the germline V gene, CDR1 is MNHEY and CDR2 is SVGAGI. CDR3 bases: TGTGCCAGCAGTACGGGACTAGTTCCCTACGAGCAGTACTTC. Its protein is CASSTGLVPYEQYF.

This clone appeared once. The sample holds other DNA sequences that translate to the same CDR3. This chain connects TRBV18 to TRBJ1-6; 10 nucleotides line up with TRBD1. The CDR3 is 14 amino acids. The J segment lost 7 bases and the V segment lost 6 bases, leaving 3 bases of the junction unmatched. Germline V gives CDR1 KGHSH, CDR2 LQKENI. CDR3 protein: CASSPGQGNSPLHF. The DNA for the CDR3 is TGTGCCAGCTCTCCGGGACAGGGGAATTCACCCCTCCACTTT. Full variable domain (outside the CDR3, taken from reference TRBV18 and TRBJ1-6): NAGVMQNPRHLVRRRGQEARLRCSPMKGHSHVYWYRQLPEEGLKFMVYLQKENIIDESGMPKERFSAEFPKEGPSILRIQQVVRGDSAAYFCASSPGQGNSPLHFGNGTRLTVT.

The V and J genes are TRBV5-4 and TRBJ1-6; D is unclear. CDR1 SGHNT and CDR2 YYREEE come from the germline V gene (reference sequence). The CDR3 has 12 residues. With 0 bases removed from V and 14 bases from J, the gap between germline ends came to 9 bases. The CDR3 loop is CASSLDVGALHF. CDR3 bases: TGTGCCAGCAGCTTGGACGTTGGAGCCCTCCACTTT.

CDR3 sequence (DNA): TGCGCCACCTCCTGGGCAGGGGACAACACAGATACGCAGTATTTT. It encodes CATSWAGDNTDTQYF. The chain employs TRBV4-1 and TRBJ2-3, with D possibly TRBD1 on 6 matching bases. Germline V gene sequence: CDR1 MGHRA, CDR2 YSYEKL. V lost 10 bases to trimming and J lost 2 bases, with 19 bases between them. The CDR3 is 15 residues long.

In regard to this clone: The sample carries other DNA sequences with the same CDR3. V and J are TRBV7-2 and TRBJ2-3; D is possibly TRBD2 (5 bases). The CDR3 length is 15 residues. Between the trimmed V and J ends, which lost 1 base and 2 bases, there was a span of 10 bases. Germline lookup yields CDR1 SGHTA and CDR2 FQGNSA. The CDR3 here is CASSLGTGYTDTQYF. Written as DNA, the CDR3 is TGTGCCAGCAGCTTAGGAACGGGGTACACAGATACGCAGTATTTT.

This rearrangement joins TRBV9 to TRBJ1-2, with D hard to call. The CDR3 has 15 residues. Per the germline V gene, CDR1 is SGDLS and CDR2 is YYNGEE. V was shortened by 4 bases and J by 0 bases, with 13 bases between the two germline ends. CDR3 bases: TGTGCCAGCAGCCGCGAGCACCGAACTAACTATGGCTACACCTTC. Protein sequence: CASSREHRTNYGYTF.

The chain couples TRBV14 to TRBJ2-1, with 10 bases fitting TRBD2. Germline V CDR1 and CDR2: SGHDN, FVKESK. With 4 bases clipped from V and 8 bases from J, the junction kept 2 bases outside the gene matches. CDR3 length equals 13 residues. This chain's CDR3 is CASSLAGGDEQFF. The CDR3 nucleotides read TGTGCCAGCAGCCTAGCGGGAGGTGATGAGCAGTTCTTC.

The rearrangement links TRBV6-5 to TRBJ2-3; no firm D call. This CDR3 comprises 12 residues. Trimming took 5 bases from V and 3 from J, leaving 6 bases between them. CDR1 is MNHEY, CDR2 SVGAGI, per germline. CDR3 coding DNA: TGTGCCAGCAGTCCTCGGACAGATACGCAGTATTTT. It encodes CASSPRTDTQYF.